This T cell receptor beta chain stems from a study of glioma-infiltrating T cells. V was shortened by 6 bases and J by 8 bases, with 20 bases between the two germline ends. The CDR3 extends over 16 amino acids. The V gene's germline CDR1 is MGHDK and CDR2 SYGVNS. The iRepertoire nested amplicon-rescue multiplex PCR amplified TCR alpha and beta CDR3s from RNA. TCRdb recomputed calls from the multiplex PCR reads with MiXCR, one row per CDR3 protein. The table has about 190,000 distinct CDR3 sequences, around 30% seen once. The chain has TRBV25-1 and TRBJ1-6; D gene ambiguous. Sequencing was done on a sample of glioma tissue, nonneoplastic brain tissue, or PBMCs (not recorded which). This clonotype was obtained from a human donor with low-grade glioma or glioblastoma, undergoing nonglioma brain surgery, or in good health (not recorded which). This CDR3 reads CASSITNGRVDSPLHF. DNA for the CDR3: TGTGCCAGCAGCATAACGAATGGGAGGGTTGATTCACCCCTCCACTTT.